This T cell receptor (beta chain) comes out of a study of cytomegalovirus exposure and HLA in healthy donors. The PCR ran on 60 Vbeta and 13 Jbeta primers. In the study's own analysis: Unique TCR beta chains numbered around 75 million in a later analysis, with roughly 9.9 million shared. Profiled with immunoSEQ multiplex PCR; TCRdb holds only in-frame clones, not every one. The V and J calls and clone size were taken over from that table, and D and trimming were inferred from the DNA. Of 150,000 to 200,000 clones in the sample, 60% to 75% are singletons; the top ten hold almost 3%. The CDR3 totals 13 residues. V lost 3 bases to trimming and J lost 3 bases, with 9 bases between them. Germline values: CDR1 SGHTA, CDR2 FQGTGA.

The chain recombines TRBV7-3 with TRBJ2-7; D may be TRBD2 (5 bases). Sequenced input: PBMCs. This clonotype was obtained from a woman between 45 and 60 years old in good health and CMV-seropositive. The CDR3 here is CASSLPADYEQYF. For the CDR3, the DNA is TGTGCCAGCAGCTTGCCAGCGGACTACGAGCAGTACTTC.